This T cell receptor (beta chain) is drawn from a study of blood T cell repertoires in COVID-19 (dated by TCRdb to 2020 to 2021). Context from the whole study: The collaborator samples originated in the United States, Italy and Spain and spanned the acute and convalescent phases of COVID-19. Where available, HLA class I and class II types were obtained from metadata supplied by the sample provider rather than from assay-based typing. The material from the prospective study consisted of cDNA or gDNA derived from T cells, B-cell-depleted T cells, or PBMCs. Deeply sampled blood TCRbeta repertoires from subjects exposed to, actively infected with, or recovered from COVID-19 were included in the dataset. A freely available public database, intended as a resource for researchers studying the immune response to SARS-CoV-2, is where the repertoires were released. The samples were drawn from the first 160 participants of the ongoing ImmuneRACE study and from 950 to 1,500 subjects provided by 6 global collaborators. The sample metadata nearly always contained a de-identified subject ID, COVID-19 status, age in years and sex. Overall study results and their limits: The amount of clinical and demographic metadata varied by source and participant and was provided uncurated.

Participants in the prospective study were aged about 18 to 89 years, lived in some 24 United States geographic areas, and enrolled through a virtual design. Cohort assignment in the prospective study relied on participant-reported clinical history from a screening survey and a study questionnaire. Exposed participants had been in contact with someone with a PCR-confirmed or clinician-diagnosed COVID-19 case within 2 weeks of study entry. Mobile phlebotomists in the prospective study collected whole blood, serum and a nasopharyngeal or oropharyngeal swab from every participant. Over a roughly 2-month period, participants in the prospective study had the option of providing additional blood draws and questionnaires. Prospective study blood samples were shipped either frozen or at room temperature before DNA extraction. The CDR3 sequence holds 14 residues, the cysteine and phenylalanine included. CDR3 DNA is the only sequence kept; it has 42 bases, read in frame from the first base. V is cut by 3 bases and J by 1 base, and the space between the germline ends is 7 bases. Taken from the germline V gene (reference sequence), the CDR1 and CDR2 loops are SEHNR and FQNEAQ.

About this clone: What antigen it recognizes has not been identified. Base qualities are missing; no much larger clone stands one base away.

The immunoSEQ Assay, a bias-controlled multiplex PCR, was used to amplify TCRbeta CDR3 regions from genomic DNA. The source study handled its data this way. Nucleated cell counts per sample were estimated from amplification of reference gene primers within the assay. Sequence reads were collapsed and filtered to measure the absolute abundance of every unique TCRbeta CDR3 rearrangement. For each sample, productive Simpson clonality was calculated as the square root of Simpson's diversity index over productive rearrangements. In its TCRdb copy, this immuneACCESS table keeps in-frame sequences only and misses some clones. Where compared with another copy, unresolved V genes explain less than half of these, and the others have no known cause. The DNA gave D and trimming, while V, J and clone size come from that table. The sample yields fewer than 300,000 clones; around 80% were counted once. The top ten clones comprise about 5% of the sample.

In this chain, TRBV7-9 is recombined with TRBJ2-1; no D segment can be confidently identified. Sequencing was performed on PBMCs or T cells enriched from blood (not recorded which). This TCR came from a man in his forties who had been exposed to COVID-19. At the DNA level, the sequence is TGTGCCAGCAGCTTCATAGTGTCCTACAATGAGCAGTTCTTC. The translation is CASSFIVSYNEQFF.